Listed below are T cell receptor beta chains from one sample, sequenced in a study of OX40 agonist ivuxolimab in advanced cancers. The assay was immunoSEQ multiplex PCR, and TCRdb's table has in-frame clones only and misses some. The table includes more than 50,000 clones, about 89% detected once. This sample comprised CD4+ or CD8+ T cells sorted from blood, obtained in a trial of the OX40 agonist ivuxolimab. The receptors were gathered from an adult with an advanced solid tumor such as melanoma, head and neck, liver or kidney cancer. CDR3s leave out the opening cysteine and the closing phenylalanine or tryptophan. The D gene is left open where the match is weak.

D gene,V gene,J gene,CDR3 protein
.,TRBV21-1,TRBJ1-5,KGGRGREPQH
.,TRBV19,TRBJ2-2,ASSPRGTGELF
TRBD1,TRBV28,TRBJ2-7,ASRRTGVTYEQY
TRBD2,TRBV27,TRBJ2-3,ASSFSGWGLARTDTQY
.,TRBV6-6,TRBJ1-5,ASFEGLSNQPQH
.,TRBV25-1,TRBJ1-1,ASSESGGSEAF
.,TRBV7-9,TRBJ2-7,ASSLVVLYRGSYEQY
.,TRBV18,TRBJ2-3,ASSPHSTDTQY
TRBD1,TRBV5-5,TRBJ2-5,ASSLQGAEETQY
TRBD2,TRBV7-8,TRBJ2-5,ASSFQRGAETQY
.,TRBV5-1,TRBJ2-5,ASSLGLSEETQY
TRBD1,TRBV27,TRBJ1-5,ASNPGGHGNQPQH
.,TRBV28,TRBJ1-2,ASSLWIKTVNYGYT
TRBD2,TRBV11-2,TRBJ2-5,ASSSLAGVQETQY
TRBD1,TRBV5-1,TRBJ1-6,ASSSQGSSYNSPLH
.,TRBV4-1,TRBJ2-7,ASSQPVRGSYEQY
TRBD1,TRBV19,TRBJ1-2,ASNRDRSFHGYT
TRBD1,TRBV5-1,TRBJ1-2,ASSLGTGGLVGYT
TRBD1,TRBV18,TRBJ2-5,ASSRTGEETQY
.,TRBV19,TRBJ2-3,ASSMWGRGGTDTQY
.,TRBV18,TRBJ2-7,ASSPSGGPRFYEQY
.,TRBV2,TRBJ1-4,ASSEGTYNEKLF
TRBD2,TRBV6-6,TRBJ2-6,ASSYSPGGPNVLT
.,TRBV5-1,TRBJ1-4,ASSFTGTVNEKLF
.,TRBV19,TRBJ1-5,ASSISHGDQPQH
.,TRBV29-1,TRBJ1-4,SVRWGEKLF
.,TRBV5-1,TRBJ1-1,ASSSGGYFEAF
.,TRBV18,TRBJ2-1,ASSPPGDVSEQF
TRBD1,TRBV7-2,TRBJ1-3,ASSLRDRSNTIY
.,TRBV27,TRBJ1-5,ASSPSRGQPQH
TRBD1,TRBV29-1,TRBJ1-2,SGGTGDAGYT
TRBD1,TRBV5-1,TRBJ1-1,ASSDRVRAEAF
.,TRBV6-5,TRBJ2-7,ASASGPYEQY